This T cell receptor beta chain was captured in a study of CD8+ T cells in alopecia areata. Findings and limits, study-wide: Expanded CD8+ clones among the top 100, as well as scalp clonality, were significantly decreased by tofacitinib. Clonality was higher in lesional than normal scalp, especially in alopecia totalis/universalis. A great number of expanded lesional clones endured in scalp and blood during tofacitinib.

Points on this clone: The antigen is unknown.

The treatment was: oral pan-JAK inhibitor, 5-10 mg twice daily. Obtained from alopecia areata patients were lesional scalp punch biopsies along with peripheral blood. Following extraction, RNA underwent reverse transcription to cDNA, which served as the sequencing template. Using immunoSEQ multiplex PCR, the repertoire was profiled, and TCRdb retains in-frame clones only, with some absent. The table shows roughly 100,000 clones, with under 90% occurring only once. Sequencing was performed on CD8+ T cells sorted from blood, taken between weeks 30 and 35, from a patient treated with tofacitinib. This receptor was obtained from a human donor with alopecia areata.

CDR3 nucleotides: TGTGCCAGCAGCTGGACCGGGACAGGAAGATACGAGCAGTACTTC. Its translation: CASSWTGTGRYEQYF. J is TRBJ2-7 and V is TRBV27; 8 bases agree with TRBD1. CDR3 length equals 15 residues. The germline gives CDR1 MNHEY, CDR2 SMNVEV (reference sequence). After removal of 6 bases from V and 4 bases from J, the junction contained 11 bases not matched to a gene.